The clone carrying this T cell receptor beta chain was found a few times. Its antigen is currently unknown. This specimen belongs to a study of OX40 agonist ivuxolimab in advanced cancers. Study at large: Ivuxolimab, which is an agonistic anti-OX40 (CD134) antibody, was administered to the patients. Study observations and caveats: At 0.1 to 3.0 mg/kg, CD4+ and CD8+ blood T cells expanded clonally by week 6.

Profiling relied on immunoSEQ multiplex PCR, and the TCRdb table lists in-frame clones only, not all of them. The sample holds around 33,000 clones, 84% seen once. The CDR3 runs 14 residues. V lost 6 bases to trimming and J lost 4 bases, with 13 bases between them. Looked up from germline, CDR1 is SEHNR and CDR2 is FQNEAQ (reference sequence). The input for sequencing was CD4+ or CD8+ T cells sorted from blood, taken in a trial of the OX40 agonist ivuxolimab. This rearrangement joins TRBV7-9 to TRBJ1-5; a weak D match, TRBD1 (6 bases). The clonotype originates from an adult with an advanced solid tumor such as melanoma, head and neck, liver or kidney cancer. The CDR3 DNA reads TGTGCCAGCAGGGATGGGGGGGCAAATCAGCCCCAGCATTTT. The encoded protein is CASRDGGANQPQHF.